Below, 9 T cell receptor beta chains from the same sample are listed, as sequenced in a study of regulatory T cells in long-lasting Graves disease. CDR3 regions were amplified by Arm-PCR using iRepertoire HTBI primers to build TCR beta libraries. TCRdb reprocessed the multiplex PCR reads with MiXCR, giving one entry per CDR3 protein. This table has some 300,000 distinct CDR3 sequences, 22% appearing once. Time point described: persistent/refractory GD, antithyroid drugs over 5 years with positive TRAb. Preparation of the TCR library used RNA extracted from PBMCs. Here the sequenced sample was peripheral blood mononuclear cells (PBMCs), taken when the disease was refractory, from a patient treated with antithyroid drugs. Source of these receptors: a female donor with Graves disease.

This clonotype was observed many times. A junction boundary mismatches the germline segment, possibly from a read error. This CDR3 reads CASSLAVGSKDIQYF. The CDR3, as DNA: TGTGCCAGCAGTTTAGCCGTGGGATCCAAAGACATTCAGTACTTC. V is TRBV12-3 or TRBV12-4 and J is TRBJ2-4; D gene uncertain. The CDR3 is 15 amino acids.

This clonotype appeared many times. The gene calls are TRBV6-5 and TRBJ1-2, with no clear D. V dropped 2 bases and J dropped 7 bases, with 35 bases sitting between them. The CDR3 sequence is 21 residues long. CDR1 is MNHEY, CDR2 SVGAGI, per germline. The CDR3 nucleotides read TGTGCCAGCAGTTACGGATTGGTGTTCGCAGGTCTAGAACAAGGTTTGGGTGGCTACACCTTC. It encodes CASSYGLVFAGLEQGLGGYTF.

This chain links TRBV6-1 with TRBJ2-1, with 8 positions matching TRBD1. The CDR3 extends over 14 amino acids. J gave up 6 bases and V 5 bases, and 6 bases lay outside the gene matches. Germline assignment: CDR1 MNHNS and CDR2 SASEGT. CDR3 DNA: TGTGCCAGCAGTCCGGGACAGGTCAGCAATGAGCAGTTCTTC. Encoded protein: CASSPGQVSNEQFF.

In this sample, this clonotype turned up many times. This sequence joins TRBV28 and TRBJ1-6; possible D gene TRBD1, 5 bases. The CDR3 has 16 residues. Deletions cut 4 bases from V and 6 bases from J, with 16 bases between. Germline V CDR1 and CDR2: MDHEN, SYDVKM. Here the CDR3 DNA reads TGTGCCAGCAGTTCTCGCCTCACAGGATTTAATTCACCCCTCCACTTT. Translation: CASSSRLTGFNSPLHF.

The chain combines TRBV20-1 with TRBJ2-7; possibly TRBD1 for D (6 bases). Trimming removed 5 bases at V and 3 bases at J, with 17 bases between. The CDR3 extends over 14 amino acids. Per germline, CDR1 DFQATT and CDR2 SNEGSKA (reference sequence). Here the CDR3 reads CSAFTGPRIYEQYF. For the CDR3, the DNA is TGCAGTGCTTTTACAGGGCCGAGAATCTACGAGCAGTACTTC.

The chain is built from TRBV20-1 and TRBJ2-7; 8 bases align to TRBD1. The germline gives CDR1 DFQATT, CDR2 SNEGSKA (reference sequence). This CDR3 spans 14 amino acids. V lost 6 bases to trimming and J lost 3 bases; unmatched junction nucleotides: 10. This CDR3 reads CSARTGTSIYEQYF. The DNA of the CDR3 is TGCAGTGCCCGGACAGGGACGTCTATCTACGAGCAGTACTTC.

This clonotype was seen a few times. This chain links TRBV6-1 with TRBJ1-1; D is ambiguous. The V gene lost 8 bases and the J gene lost 1 base, with 17 bases spanning the gap. This CDR3 comprises 15 residues. CDR1 is MNHNS, CDR2 SASEGT, per germline. In DNA, the CDR3 is TGTGCCAGCGGAGACTTATGGGATTCGAACACTGAAGCTTTCTTT. Translating it yields CASGDLWDSNTEAFF.

The chain links TRBV10-3 to TRBJ2-5, with a weak D call TRBD2 (7 bases). The CDR3 is made up of 15 amino acids. Germline-derived CDR1 and CDR2 are ENHRY and SYGVKD. The CDR3 DNA follows: TGTGCAGTTGGCGGGGGCAAGACTATTGCGGAGACCCAGTACTTC. Encoded protein: CAVGGGKTIAETQYF.

This clonotype was recorded at least ten times. This chain uses TRBV15 with TRBJ1-4; D gene uncertain. CDR1 and CDR2 from the germline V gene are LNHNV and YYDKDF (reference sequence). CDR3 length equals 15 residues. V dropped 0 bases and J dropped 10 bases, with 15 bases sitting between them. The CDR3 coding sequence is TGTGCCACCAGCAGAGATATCAGCCGGGCAGGAAAACTGTTTTTT. It yields the protein CATSRDISRAGKLFF.